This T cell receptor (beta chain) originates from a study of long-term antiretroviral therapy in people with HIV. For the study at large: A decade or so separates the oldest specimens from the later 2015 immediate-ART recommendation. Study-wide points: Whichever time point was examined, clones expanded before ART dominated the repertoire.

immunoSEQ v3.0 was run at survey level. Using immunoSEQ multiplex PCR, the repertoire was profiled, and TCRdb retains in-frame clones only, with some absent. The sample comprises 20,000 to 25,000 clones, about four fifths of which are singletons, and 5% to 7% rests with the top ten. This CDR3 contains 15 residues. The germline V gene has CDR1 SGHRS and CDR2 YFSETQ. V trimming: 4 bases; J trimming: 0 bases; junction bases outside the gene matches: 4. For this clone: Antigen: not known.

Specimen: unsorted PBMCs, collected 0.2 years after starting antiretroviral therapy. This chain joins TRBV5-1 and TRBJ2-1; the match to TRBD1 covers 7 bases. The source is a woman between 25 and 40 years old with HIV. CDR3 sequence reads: CASSQDRSSYNEQFF. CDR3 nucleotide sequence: TGCGCCAGCAGCCAGGACAGGAGCTCCTACAATGAGCAGTTCTTC.